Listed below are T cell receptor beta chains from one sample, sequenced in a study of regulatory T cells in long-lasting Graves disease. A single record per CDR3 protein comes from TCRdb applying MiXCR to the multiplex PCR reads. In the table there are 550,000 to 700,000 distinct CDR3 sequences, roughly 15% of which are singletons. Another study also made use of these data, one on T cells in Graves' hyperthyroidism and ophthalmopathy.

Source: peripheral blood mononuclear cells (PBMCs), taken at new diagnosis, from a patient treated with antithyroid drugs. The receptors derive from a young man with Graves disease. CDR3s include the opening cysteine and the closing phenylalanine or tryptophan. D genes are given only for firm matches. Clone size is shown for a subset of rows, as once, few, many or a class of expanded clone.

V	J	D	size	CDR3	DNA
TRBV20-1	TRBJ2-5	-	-	CSARSIAQETQYF	TGCAGTGCTAGGTCCATCGCACAAGAGACCCAGTACTTC
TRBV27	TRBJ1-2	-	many	CASSLTGAPGGYTF	TGTGCCAGCAGTTTAACGGGGGCCCCTGGGGGCTACACCTTC
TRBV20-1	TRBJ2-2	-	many	CSARETTGELFF	TGCAGTGCTAGAGAGACAACCGGGGAGCTGTTTTTT
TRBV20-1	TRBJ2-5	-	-	CSAPRSGQETQYF	TGCAGTGCTCCAAGGTCGGGCCAAGAGACCCAGTACTTC
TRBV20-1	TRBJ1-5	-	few	CSAFLGPNQPQHF	TGCAGTGCTTTCCTGGGCCCGAATCAGCCCCAGCATTTT
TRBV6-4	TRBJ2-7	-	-	CASSPDGEGYEQYF	TGTGCCAGCAGCCCGGACGGGGAAGGGTACGAGCAGTACTTC
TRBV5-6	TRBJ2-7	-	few	CASSLAAVYEQYF	TGTGCCAGCAGCTTGGCGGCGGTCTACGAGCAGTACTTC
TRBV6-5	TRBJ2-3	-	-	CASSYESGSTDTQYF	TGTGCCAGCAGTTACGAATCGGGGAGCACAGATACGCAGTATTTT
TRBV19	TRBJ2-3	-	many	CASSNGVGVTDTQYF	TGTGCCAGTAGTAATGGGGTGGGAGTGACAGATACGCAGTATTTT
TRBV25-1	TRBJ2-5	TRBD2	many	CASSERGGRETQYF	TGTGCCAGCAGTGAACGCGGGGGTCGAGAGACCCAGTACTTC
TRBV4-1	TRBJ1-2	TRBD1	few	CASSQGTGGAYGYTF	TGCGCCAGCAGCCAAGGGACAGGGGGCGCGTATGGCTACACCTTC
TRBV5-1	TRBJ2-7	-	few	CASSQSSGTLDYEQYF	TGCGCCAGCAGCCAGTCCTCCGGGACGCTAGATTACGAGCAGTACTTC
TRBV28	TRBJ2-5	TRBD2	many	CASRTSGTPGAQYF	TGTGCCAGCAGGACTAGCGGGACTCCCGGTGCCCAGTACTTC
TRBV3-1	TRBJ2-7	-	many	CASSHSMGESATTQYF	TGTGCCAGCAGCCACTCAATGGGGGAATCAGCTACGACGCAGTACTTC
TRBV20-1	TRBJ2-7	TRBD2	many	CSAPGTSGFEQYF	TGCAGTGCTCCCGGGACTAGCGGGTTCGAGCAGTACTTC
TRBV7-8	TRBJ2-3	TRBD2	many	CASSSKRAGIAQDTQYF	TGTGCCAGCAGCTCCAAGCGAGCGGGGATCGCCCAAGATACGCAGTATTTT
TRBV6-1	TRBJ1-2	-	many	CASSDYGYTF	TGTGCCAGCAGTGACTATGGCTACACCTTC
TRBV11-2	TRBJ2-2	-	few	CASSPGQIFTGELFF	TGTGCCAGCAGCCCAGGACAGATTTTCACCGGGGAGCTGTTTTTT
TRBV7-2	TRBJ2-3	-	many	CASSLGGEYIDTQYF	TGTGCCAGCAGCTTGGGGGGAGAGTATATAGATACGCAGTATTTT
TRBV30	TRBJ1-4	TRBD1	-	CAWSGGQGIGEKLFF	TGTGCCTGGAGTGGGGGACAGGGGATAGGTGAAAAACTGTTTTTT
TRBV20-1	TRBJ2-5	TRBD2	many	CSATGASREGQETQYF	TGCAGTGCTACGGGGGCCAGCCGGGAGGGCCAAGAGACCCAGTACTTC
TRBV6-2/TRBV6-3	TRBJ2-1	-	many	CASNLLRSVRNEQFF	TGTGCCAGCAATTTGTTAAGGTCTGTTCGCAATGAGCAGTTCTTC